This T cell receptor beta chain stems from a study of blood T cell repertoires in COVID-19. About the study: PBMCs, B-cell-depleted T cells, or T cells were the source of the cDNA or gDNA that made up the material.

TCRdb's table, derived via immunoSEQ multiplex PCR, lists solely in-frame clones and lacks some. The top ten hold roughly 3% of the sample, which has some 250,000 clones, roughly 86% seen once. Germline CDR1 and CDR2: MNHEY and SMNVEV (reference sequence). Unmatched junction bases numbered 9, after V lost 2 bases and J lost 3 bases. The CDR3 is made up of 16 amino acids. The source of this sequence is a woman under 40 who had recovered from COVID-19. This chain connects TRBV27 to TRBJ2-7, with 8 bases that match TRBD1. Sequencing input: peripheral blood. The CDR3 DNA sequence: TGTGCCAGCAGTTTAACCGGACAGGGCAGTCGCTACGAGCAGTACTTC. This codes for CASSLTGQGSRYEQYF.